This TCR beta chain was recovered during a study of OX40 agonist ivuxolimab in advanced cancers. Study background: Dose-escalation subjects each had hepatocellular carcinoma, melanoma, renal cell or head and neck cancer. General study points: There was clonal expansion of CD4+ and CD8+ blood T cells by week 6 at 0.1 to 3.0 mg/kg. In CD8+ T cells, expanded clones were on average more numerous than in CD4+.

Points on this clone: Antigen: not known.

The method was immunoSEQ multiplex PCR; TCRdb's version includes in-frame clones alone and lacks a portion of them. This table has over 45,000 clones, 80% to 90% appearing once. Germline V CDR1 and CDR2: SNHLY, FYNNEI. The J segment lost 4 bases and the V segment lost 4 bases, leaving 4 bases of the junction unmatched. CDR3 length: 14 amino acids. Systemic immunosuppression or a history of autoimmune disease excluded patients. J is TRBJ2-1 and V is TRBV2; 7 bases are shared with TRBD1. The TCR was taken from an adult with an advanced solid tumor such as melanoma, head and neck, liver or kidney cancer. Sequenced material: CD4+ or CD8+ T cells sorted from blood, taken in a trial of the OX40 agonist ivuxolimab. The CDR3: CASSAGQAYNEQFF. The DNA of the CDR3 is TGTGCCAGCAGTGCAGGACAGGCGTACAATGAGCAGTTCTTC.